This TCR beta chain was recovered during a study of CD8 T cells in ankylosing spondylitis. Study-wide results and limits: Clones linked with disease were CD8+ and fairly uncommon in the peripheral blood. A TCR beta motif of several highly homologous variants appeared characteristic of ankylosing spondylitis blood. Reportedly, matched ankylosing spondylitis synovial fluid was significantly enriched for disease-linked clones. Earlier reports found some motif variants in synovial fluid and blood in reactive arthritis.

Molecular-barcoded quantitative 5'-RACE produced these TCR beta libraries. MiXCR, applied by TCRdb to the 5' RACE reads, yields one record per CDR3 protein. The top ten hold roughly 15% of the sample, which has approximately 300,000 distinct CDR3 sequences, 8% seen once. Looked up from germline, CDR1 is DFQATT and CDR2 is SNEGSKA (reference sequence). Trimming took 5 bases from V and 8 from J; bases not matched to a gene: 5. CDR3 length: 12 amino acids. Of note for this clonotype: Antigen: not known.

This receptor was taken from a male donor with ankylosing spondylitis. The gene calls are TRBV20-1 and TRBJ2-1; TRBD2 matches at 8 bases. Source material: blood, either unsorted or a sorted T cell fraction (not recorded which). The CDR3 DNA sequence: TGCAGTGCTTTGCGGGAGGAGGATGAGCAGTTCTTC. Translated: CSALREEDEQFF.